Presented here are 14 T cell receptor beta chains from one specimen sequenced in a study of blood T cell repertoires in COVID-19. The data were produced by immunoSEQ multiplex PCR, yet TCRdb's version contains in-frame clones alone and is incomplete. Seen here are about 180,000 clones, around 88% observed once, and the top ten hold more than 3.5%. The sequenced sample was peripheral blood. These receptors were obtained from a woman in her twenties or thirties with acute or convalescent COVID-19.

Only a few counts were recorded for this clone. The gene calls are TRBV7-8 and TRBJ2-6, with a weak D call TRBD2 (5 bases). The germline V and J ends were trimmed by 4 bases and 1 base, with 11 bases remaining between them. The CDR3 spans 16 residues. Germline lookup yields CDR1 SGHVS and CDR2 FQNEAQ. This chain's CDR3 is CASSSPGFSGANVLTF. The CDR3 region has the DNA TGTGCCAGCAGCTCCCCGGGGTTTTCTGGGGCCAACGTCCTGACTTTC.

In DNA, the CDR3 is TGTGCCAGCAGTTTTCTCGGACAGGGCCTCCAAGAGACCCAGTACTTC. Translating it yields CASSFLGQGLQETQYF. This chain links TRBV28 with TRBJ2-5; TRBD1 matches at 8 bases. CDR1 is MDHEN and CDR2 is SYDVKM in the germline V gene. This CDR3 is built from 16 residues. J gave up 1 base and V 3 bases, and 7 bases lay outside the gene matches.

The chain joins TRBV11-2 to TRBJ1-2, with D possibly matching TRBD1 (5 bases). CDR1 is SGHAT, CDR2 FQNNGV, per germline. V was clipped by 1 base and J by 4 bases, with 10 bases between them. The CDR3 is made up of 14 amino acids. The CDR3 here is CASSLGARAYGYTF. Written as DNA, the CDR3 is TGTGCCAGCAGCTTAGGGGCCAGGGCCTATGGCTACACCTTC.

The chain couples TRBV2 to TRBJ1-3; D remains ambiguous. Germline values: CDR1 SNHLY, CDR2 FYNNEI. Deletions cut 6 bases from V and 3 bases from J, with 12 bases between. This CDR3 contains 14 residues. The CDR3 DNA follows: TGTGCCAGCAGGGTGGCCCTGAATGGAAACACCATATATTTT. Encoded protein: CASRVALNGNTIYF.

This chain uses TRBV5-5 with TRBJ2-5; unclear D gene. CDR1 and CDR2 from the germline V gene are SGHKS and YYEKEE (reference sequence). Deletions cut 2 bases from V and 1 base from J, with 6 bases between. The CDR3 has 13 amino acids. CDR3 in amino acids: CASSLLTQETQYF. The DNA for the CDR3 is TGTGCCAGCAGCTTACTTACCCAAGAGACCCAGTACTTC.

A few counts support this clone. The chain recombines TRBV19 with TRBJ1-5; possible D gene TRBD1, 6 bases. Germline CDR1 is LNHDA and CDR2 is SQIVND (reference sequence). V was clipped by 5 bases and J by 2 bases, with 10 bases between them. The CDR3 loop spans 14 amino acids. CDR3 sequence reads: CASSWGRGNQPQHF. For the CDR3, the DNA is TGTGCCAGTAGTTGGGGGCGGGGCAATCAGCCCCAGCATTTT.

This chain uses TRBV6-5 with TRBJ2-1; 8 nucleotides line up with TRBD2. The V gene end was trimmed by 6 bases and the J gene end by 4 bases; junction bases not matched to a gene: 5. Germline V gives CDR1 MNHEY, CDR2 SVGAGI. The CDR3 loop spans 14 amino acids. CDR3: CASRKEREYNEQFF. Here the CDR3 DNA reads TGTGCCAGCAGAAAGGAGCGGGAGTACAATGAGCAGTTCTTC.

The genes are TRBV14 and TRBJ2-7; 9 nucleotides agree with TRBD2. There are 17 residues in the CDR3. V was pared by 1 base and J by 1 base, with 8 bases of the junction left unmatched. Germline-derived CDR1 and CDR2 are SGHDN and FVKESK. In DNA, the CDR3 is TGTGCCAGCAGCCAAGGGCAGAGGCTAGCGGGATCCTACGAGCAGTACTTC. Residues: CASSQGQRLAGSYEQYF.

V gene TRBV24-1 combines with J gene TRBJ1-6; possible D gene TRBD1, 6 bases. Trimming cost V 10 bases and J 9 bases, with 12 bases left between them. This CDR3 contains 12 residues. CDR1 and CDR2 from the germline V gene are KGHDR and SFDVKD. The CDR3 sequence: CATLGAGSPLHF. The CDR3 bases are TGTGCCACTCTGGGGGCCGGTTCACCCCTCCACTTT.

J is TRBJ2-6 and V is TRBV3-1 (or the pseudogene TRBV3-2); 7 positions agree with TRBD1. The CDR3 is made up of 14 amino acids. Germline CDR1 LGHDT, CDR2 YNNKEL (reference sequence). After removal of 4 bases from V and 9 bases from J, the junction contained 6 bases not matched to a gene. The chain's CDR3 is CASSRSGTDNVLTF. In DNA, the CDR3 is TGTGCCAGCAGCCGATCAGGGACAGACAACGTCCTGACTTTC.

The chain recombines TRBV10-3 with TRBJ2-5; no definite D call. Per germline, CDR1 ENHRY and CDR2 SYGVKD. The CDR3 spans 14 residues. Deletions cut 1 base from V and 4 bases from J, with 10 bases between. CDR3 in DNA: TGTGCCATCAGTGAGTTGGCCCCGGGAGAGACCCAGTACTTC. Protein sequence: CAISELAPGETQYF.

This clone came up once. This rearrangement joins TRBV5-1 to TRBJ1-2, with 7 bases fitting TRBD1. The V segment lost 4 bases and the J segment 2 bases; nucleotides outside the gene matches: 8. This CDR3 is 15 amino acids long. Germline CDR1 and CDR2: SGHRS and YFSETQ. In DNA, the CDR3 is TGCGCCAGCAGCCCCGGAACGGGACAGAACTATGGCTACACCTTC. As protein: CASSPGTGQNYGYTF.

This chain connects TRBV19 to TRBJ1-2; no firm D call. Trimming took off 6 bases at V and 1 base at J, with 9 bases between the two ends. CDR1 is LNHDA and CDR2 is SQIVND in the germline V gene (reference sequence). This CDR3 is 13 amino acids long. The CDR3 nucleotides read TGTGCCAGTAGCTATTTCCATAACTATGGCTACACCTTC. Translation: CASSYFHNYGYTF.

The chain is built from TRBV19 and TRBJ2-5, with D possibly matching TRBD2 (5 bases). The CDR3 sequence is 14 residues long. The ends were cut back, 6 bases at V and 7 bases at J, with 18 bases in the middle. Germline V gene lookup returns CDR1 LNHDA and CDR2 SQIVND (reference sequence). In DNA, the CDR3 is TGTGCCAGTAGGGTAGGACTCAAGTCAGGGACCCAGTACTTC. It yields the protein CASRVGLKSGTQYF.